This T cell receptor beta chain was captured in a study of T cell repertoires in cytomegalovirus infection. Study background: Public TCR beta signatures provided an indication of both CMV infection and a matching HLA type. The study, taken as a whole, reports: Cumulated frequencies of public TCR beta families served to identify carriers of CMV plus the relevant HLA. There were HLA-C-restricted CMV-specific TCR beta clonotypes dominating the ex vivo response.

One entry per CDR3 protein, called by TCRdb with MiXCR from the reads. Of around 550,000 distinct CDR3 sequences listed, around 27% were seen once; the top ten hold under 15%. CDR1 SNHLY and CDR2 FYNNEI come from the germline V gene. The CDR3 totals 14 residues. V lost 3 bases to trimming and J lost 7 bases; unmatched junction nucleotides: 5. About this clonotype: Its antigen is not known.

Input material: PBMCs. The source is a human donor in good health (CMV status not recorded). Some clones in this sample may be carry-over from other donors' samples. V gene TRBV2 combines with J gene TRBJ1-5; 8 bases map to TRBD1. DNA of the CDR3: TGTGCCAGCAGTGAGACAGGGGAGGGACAGCCCCAGCATTTT. Translated, it gives CASSETGEGQPQHF. The full variable domain, completed using reference TRBV2 and TRBJ1-5, is EPEVTQTPSHQVTQMGQEVILRCVPISNHLYFYWYRQILGQKVEFLVSFYNNEISEKSEIFDDQFSVERPDGSNFTLKIRSTKLEDSAMYFCASSETGEGQPQHFGDGTRLSIL.